A selection of T cell receptor beta chains follows, all from one sample in a study of beta chain features in type 1 diabetes. TCRdb's table, derived via immunoSEQ multiplex PCR, lists solely in-frame clones and lacks some. Among about 360,000 clones listed, roughly 12% were seen once. Sequencing used naive CD4+ T cells from blood. Source of these receptors: a young man in good health. CDR3s include the opening cysteine and the closing phenylalanine or tryptophan. The D gene is left open where the match is weak. Clone size appears in some rows only: once, few, many, or a class for an expanded clone.

abundance: few
d_gene: TRBD1
v_gene: TRBV7-9
j_gene: TRBJ2-7
CDR3nt: TGTGCCAGCAGCTTAGGATCGGGACAGATATACGAGCAGTACTTC
CDR3aa: CASSLGSGQIYEQYF

abundance: few
d_gene: -
v_gene: TRBV9
j_gene: TRBJ2-3
CDR3nt: TGTGCCAGCAGCGTATATCCGGGCACAGATACGCAGTATTTT
CDR3aa: CASSVYPGTDTQYF

abundance: few
d_gene: TRBD2
v_gene: TRBV15
j_gene: TRBJ2-5
CDR3nt: TGTGCCACCAGCAGAGGCGAAAGACTAGCCCGAGAGACCCAGTACTTC
CDR3aa: CATSRGERLARETQYF

abundance: -
d_gene: -
v_gene: TRBV2
j_gene: TRBJ1-5
CDR3nt: TGTGCCGCAGTAGGGGGACCTGGGGAGCCCCAGCATTTT
CDR3aa: CAAVGGPGEPQHF

abundance: many
d_gene: -
v_gene: TRBV5-1
j_gene: TRBJ2-2
CDR3nt: TGCGCCAGCAGCTTGGCAGGGCGAACCGGGGAGCTGTTTTTT
CDR3aa: CASSLAGRTGELFF

abundance: -
d_gene: TRBD1
v_gene: TRBV29-1
j_gene: TRBJ1-2
CDR3nt: TGCAGCGTTCTTTGGACAGGGGGGAACTATGGCTACACCTTC
CDR3aa: CSVLWTGGNYGYTF

abundance: few
d_gene: -
v_gene: TRBV6-5
j_gene: TRBJ1-4
CDR3nt: TGTGCCAGCAGGTGGACGGCGGGTAATGAAAAACTGTTTTTT
CDR3aa: CASRWTAGNEKLFF

abundance: few
d_gene: -
v_gene: TRBV7-9
j_gene: TRBJ2-1
CDR3nt: TGTGCCAGCCATCTGGCGGAAAGCTCCTACAATGAGCAGTTCTTC
CDR3aa: CASHLAESSYNEQFF

abundance: few
d_gene: -
v_gene: TRBV9
j_gene: TRBJ1-2
CDR3nt: TGTGCCAGCAGCGCGCGGACAGCCTTTAGTGGCTACACCTTC
CDR3aa: CASSARTAFSGYTF

abundance: few
d_gene: -
v_gene: TRBV28
j_gene: TRBJ2-3
CDR3nt: TGTGCCAGCAGTTTACCCGGGACATACACAGATACGCAGTATTTT
CDR3aa: CASSLPGTYTDTQYF

abundance: -
d_gene: TRBD1
v_gene: TRBV7-6
j_gene: TRBJ2-7
CDR3nt: TGTGCCAGCAGCACTCTCGGGGGACAGGGCTACGAGCAGTACTTC
CDR3aa: CASSTLGGQGYEQYF

abundance: few
d_gene: TRBD1
v_gene: TRBV27
j_gene: TRBJ1-2
CDR3nt: TGTGCCAGCAGTTCAACAGGGGCTTTGGGCTACACCTTC
CDR3aa: CASSSTGALGYTF

abundance: few
d_gene: -
v_gene: TRBV5-6
j_gene: TRBJ2-2
CDR3nt: TGTGCCAGCAGCCTTGATAACAGGAACACCGGGGAGCTGTTTTTT
CDR3aa: CASSLDNRNTGELFF

abundance: few
d_gene: -
v_gene: TRBV30
j_gene: TRBJ1-2
CDR3nt: TGTGCCTGGAATGTAGAAGGGGCGTCCGGCTACACCTTC
CDR3aa: CAWNVEGASGYTF

abundance: -
d_gene: -
v_gene: TRBV6-1
j_gene: TRBJ2-7
CDR3nt: TGTGCCAGCAGGAGCAGGTCCTACGAGCAGTACTTC
CDR3aa: CASRSRSYEQYF

abundance: -
d_gene: -
v_gene: TRBV5-1
j_gene: TRBJ1-1
CDR3nt: TGCGCCAGCAGAGTACGGGGGGGCGACACTGAAGCTTTCTTT
CDR3aa: CASRVRGGDTEAFF

abundance: few
d_gene: TRBD1
v_gene: TRBV30
j_gene: TRBJ2-6
CDR3nt: TGTGCCCGACAGGGGGCCTCTGGGGCCAACGTCCTGACTTTC
CDR3aa: CARQGASGANVLTF

abundance: -
d_gene: TRBD1
v_gene: TRBV6-1
j_gene: TRBJ2-2
CDR3nt: TGTGCCAGCAGTGAGAGGCGGACAGGGGACACCGGGGAGCTGTTTTTT
CDR3aa: CASSERRTGDTGELFF

abundance: few
d_gene: TRBD1
v_gene: TRBV14
j_gene: TRBJ1-6
CDR3nt: TGTGCCAGCAGCCAAGAACTGGGACAGGCTGGTTCACCCCTCCACTTT
CDR3aa: CASSQELGQAGSPLHF

abundance: few
d_gene: -
v_gene: TRBV6-5
j_gene: TRBJ1-2
CDR3nt: TGTGCCAGCAGTTACGGGCGCGGGGCTGGCTACACCTTC
CDR3aa: CASSYGRGAGYTF

abundance: few
d_gene: -
v_gene: TRBV29-1
j_gene: TRBJ2-7
CDR3nt: TGCAGCGTTGGGTTTTTGGGGGGAACTACCTACGAGCAGTACTTC
CDR3aa: CSVGFLGGTTYEQYF

abundance: few
d_gene: -
v_gene: TRBV29-1
j_gene: TRBJ1-1
CDR3nt: TGCAGCGTTGTAGGGGCGACTGAAGCTTTCTTT
CDR3aa: CSVVGATEAFF

abundance: once
d_gene: -
v_gene: TRBV5-1
j_gene: TRBJ2-5
CDR3nt: TGCGCCAGCAGCTTGGTGGGCAGGGACAAATACTTC
CDR3aa: CASSLVGRDKYF

abundance: -
d_gene: -
v_gene: TRBV19
j_gene: TRBJ1-5
CDR3nt: TGTGCCAGTAATGTTCAGGGCAATCAGCCCCAGCATTTT
CDR3aa: CASNVQGNQPQHF

abundance: -
d_gene: -
v_gene: TRBV5-4
j_gene: TRBJ1-2
CDR3nt: TGTGCCAGCAGCTTGGGTCCCAGGGAGGGCGGCTACACCTTC
CDR3aa: CASSLGPREGGYTF